The 18 T cell receptor beta chains presented below share a single source sample, sequenced in a study of blood T cell repertoires in COVID-19. Repertoires were generated with immunoSEQ multiplex PCR, while TCRdb's copy carries only in-frame clones and drops some. The repertoire holds some 70,000 clones, with roughly 89% as singletons. Material for sequencing was peripheral blood. Receptors were obtained from a man aged 45-65 years with active COVID-19.

CDR3 sequence reads: CASSYGQRRDEAFF. In DNA, the CDR3 is TGTGCCAGCAGTTACGGACAGAGAAGGGATGAAGCTTTCTTT. V usage is TRBV6-5 and J usage is TRBJ1-1; D possibly corresponds to TRBD1 (6 bases). The V end was cut by 2 bases, the J end by 7 bases, with 14 bases between. The CDR3 consists of 14 residues. Germline CDR1 and CDR2: MNHEY and SVGAGI.

V is TRBV6-4 and J is TRBJ2-3; 8 bases map to TRBD1. This CDR3 region has 15 residues. Trimming took 3 bases from V and 3 from J; bases not matched to a gene: 5. Germline CDR1 is MRHNA and CDR2 is SNTAGT. The CDR3 is CASSDLTGGTDTQYF. Here the CDR3 DNA reads TGTGCCAGCAGTGATCTAACAGGGGGGACAGATACGCAGTATTTT.

The rearrangement links TRBV15 to TRBJ2-2, with D uncertain. This CDR3 region has 13 residues. Germline V gene lookup returns CDR1 LNHNV and CDR2 YYDKDF (reference sequence). Trimming pared 0 bases from V and 7 bases from J, leaving 6 bases between. For the CDR3, the DNA is TGTGCCACCAGCAGAGATGTAGACGGGGAGCTGTTTTTT. Translating it yields CATSRDVDGELFF.

CDR3 in amino acids: CASSSLGGLYYGYTF. CDR3 sequence (DNA): TGTGCCAGCAGCTCCCTGGGAGGACTTTACTATGGCTACACCTTC. The chain carries TRBV7-9 and TRBJ1-2, with D hard to call. Per the germline V gene, CDR1 is SEHNR and CDR2 is FQNEAQ (reference sequence). With 4 bases removed from V and 3 bases from J, the gap between germline ends came to 15 bases. This CDR3 has 15 amino acids.

V gene TRBV19 combines with J gene TRBJ2-1; 12 bases are a match to TRBD2. CDR3 length: 16 residues. V shed 4 bases, J shed 4 bases, and the junction held 5 bases outside the gene matches. Germline loops: CDR1 LNHDA, CDR2 SQIVND (reference sequence). Here the CDR3 reads CASSTQLAGGYNEQFF. Written as DNA, the CDR3 is TGTGCCAGTAGTACTCAACTAGCGGGGGGATACAATGAGCAGTTCTTC. The full variable domain, with the rest looked up from reference TRBV19 and TRBJ2-1, is DGGITQSPKYLFRKEGQNVTLSCEQNLNHDAMYWYRQDPGQGLRLIYYSQIVNDFQKGDIAEGYSVSREKKESFPLTVTSAQKNPTAFYLCASSTQLAGGYNEQFFGPGTRLTVL.

The CDR3 is CASSTPPGETQYF. In DNA form, the CDR3 reads TGTGCCAGCAGCACCCCGCCCGGGGAGACCCAGTACTTC. The rearrangement uses TRBV7-9 and TRBJ2-5; no clear D gene. CDR1 and CDR2 from the germline V gene are SEHNR and FQNEAQ (reference sequence). The CDR3 contains 13 residues. V lost 5 bases to trimming and J lost 5 bases, with 12 bases between them.

This clone has more than one count but fewer than ten. This sequence joins TRBV4-1 and TRBJ1-5; D gene unclear. In germline, CDR1 is MGHRA, CDR2 YSYEKL. V was pared by 0 bases and J by 7 bases, with 7 bases between. The CDR3 covers 13 residues. CDR3 sequence: CASSQEWSQPQHF. Written as DNA, the CDR3 is TGCGCCAGCAGCCAAGAATGGAGCCAGCCCCAGCATTTT.

V gene TRBV7-9 combines with J gene TRBJ2-2; 9 bases map to TRBD1. The CDR3 is 18 amino acids. CDR1 and CDR2 (germline): SEHNR, FQNEAQ (reference sequence). Germline trimming cut 0 bases from V and 6 bases from J; bases unmatched to any gene: 11. The CDR3 DNA reads TGTGCCAGCAGCTTAGCGGTCCCCGGACAGGGGAAGTCCGGGGAGCTGTTTTTT. Its translation is CASSLAVPGQGKSGELFF. Based on the CDR3 plus reference TRBV7-9 and TRBJ2-2, the full variable domain is DTGVSQNPRHKITKRGQNVTFRCDPISEHNRLYWYRQTLGQGPEFLTYFQNEAQLEKSRLLSDRFSAERPKGSFSTLEIQRTEQGDSAMYLCASSLAVPGQGKSGELFFGEGSRLTVL.

V is TRBV9 and J is TRBJ2-5, with 10 nucleotides matching TRBD2. J gave up 3 bases and V 6 bases, and 11 bases lay outside the gene matches. Germline loops: CDR1 SGDLS, CDR2 YYNGEE. The length of the CDR3 is 16 residues. CDR3 sequence reads: CASTPPLAGVKETQYF. CDR3 DNA sequence: TGTGCCAGCACCCCCCCCCTAGCGGGGGTCAAAGAGACCCAGTACTTC.

The V call is TRBV5-6, the J call TRBJ2-1; no clear D gene. V lost 3 bases, J lost 5 bases, and 3 bases lay in between. The CDR3 runs to 11 residues. Germline V gene lookup returns CDR1 SGHDT and CDR2 YYEEEE. The CDR3 DNA reads as TGTGCCAGCAGCTCTGACAATGAGCAGTTCTTC. This encodes CASSSDNEQFF.

J is TRBJ1-4 and V is TRBV4-3, with no clear D. The CDR3 totals 13 residues. The V gene lost 0 bases and the J gene lost 8 bases, with 7 bases spanning the gap. CDR1 LGHNA and CDR2 YSLEER come from the germline V gene. Here the CDR3 reads CASSQDRGEKLFF. Here the CDR3 DNA reads TGCGCCAGCAGCCAAGATAGAGGGGAAAAACTGTTTTTT.

The J gene is TRBJ1-2, the V gene TRBV5-1, with no clear D. The V gene's germline CDR1 is SGHRS and CDR2 YFSETQ. Trimming stripped 8 bases from V and 0 bases from J, with 11 bases between. This CDR3 is 13 amino acids long. The CDR3 loop reads CASGETANYGYTF. CDR3 sequence (DNA): TGCGCCAGTGGGGAGACTGCTAACTATGGCTACACCTTC.

The chain employs TRBV10-2 and TRBJ2-4, with 12 bases that match TRBD2. Looked up from germline, CDR1 is WSHSY and CDR2 is SAAADI. V lost 4 bases and J lost 6; bases outside the gene matches: 4. This CDR3 contains 15 residues. The CDR3 spells CASSGLAGGGNIQYF. Written as DNA, the CDR3 is TGCGCCAGCAGTGGCCTAGCGGGGGGGGGAAACATTCAGTACTTC.

J is TRBJ1-1 and V is TRBV12-3 or TRBV12-4, with TRBD1 identical over 7 bases. Trimming cost V 2 bases and J 4 bases; bases outside gene matches: 1. This CDR3 is 13 amino acids long. CDR3: CASSLYRGTEAFF. Here the CDR3 DNA reads TGTGCCAGCAGTTTATACAGGGGCACTGAAGCTTTCTTT.

The V and J genes are TRBV6-5 and TRBJ1-3, with 7 bases matching TRBD1. CDR1 is MNHEY, CDR2 SVGAGI, per germline. The junction had 4 bases not matched to a gene; V was cut back by 7 bases and J by 4 bases. The CDR3 consists of 13 residues. The CDR3 is CASKGGGGNTIYF. For the CDR3, the DNA is TGTGCCAGCAAAGGGGGCGGCGGAAACACCATATATTTT.

V gene TRBV7-2 combines with J gene TRBJ2-3; the D gene is possibly TRBD2 (5 bases). The CDR3 runs to 14 residues. Germline CDR1 is SGHTA and CDR2 is FQGNSA. The germline V and J ends were trimmed by 4 bases and 0 bases, with 8 bases remaining between them. For the CDR3, the DNA is TGTGCCAGCAGCTCAGAGGGTAGCACAGATACGCAGTATTTT. Its protein is CASSSEGSTDTQYF.

The J gene is TRBJ2-3, the V gene TRBV24-1; TRBD1 matches at 8 bases. The CDR3 spans 14 residues. CDR1 is KGHDR, CDR2 SFDVKD, per germline. V gave up 6 bases and J gave up 2 bases; unmatched junction bases: 3. In nucleotides, the CDR3 is TGTGCCACCAGTCAGGGGGCCCCCACAGATACGCAGTATTTT. Translated: CATSQGAPTDTQYF.

The count of this clone is one. CDR3 sequence: CASSLHQGVDEQYF. In DNA, the CDR3 is TGTGCCAGCAGCTTGCACCAGGGGGTGGACGAGCAGTACTTC. The V gene is TRBV7-9, the J gene TRBJ2-7; 7 positions agree with TRBD1. Germline CDR1 SEHNR, CDR2 FQNEAQ (reference sequence). J was trimmed by 5 bases and V by 3 bases; bases with no gene match: 7. The CDR3 is 14 amino acids.